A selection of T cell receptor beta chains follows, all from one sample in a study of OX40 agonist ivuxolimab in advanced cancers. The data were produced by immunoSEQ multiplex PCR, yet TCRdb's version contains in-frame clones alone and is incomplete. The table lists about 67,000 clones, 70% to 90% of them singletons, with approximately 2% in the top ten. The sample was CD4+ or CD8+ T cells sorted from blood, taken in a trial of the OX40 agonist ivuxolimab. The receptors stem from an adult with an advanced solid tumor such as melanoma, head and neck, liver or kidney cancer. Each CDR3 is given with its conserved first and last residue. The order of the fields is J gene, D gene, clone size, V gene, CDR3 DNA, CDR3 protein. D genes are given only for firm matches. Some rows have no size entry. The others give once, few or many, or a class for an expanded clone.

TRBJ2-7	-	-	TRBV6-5	TGTGCCAGCAGTCCGGGGCCCGCGTACGAGCAGTACTTC	CASSPGPAYEQYF
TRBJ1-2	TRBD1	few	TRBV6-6	TGTGCCAGCAGGGACGGGACAGTATATGGCTACACCTTC	CASRDGTVYGYTF
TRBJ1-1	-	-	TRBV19	TGTGCCAGTCGAGCAGGGACGGGCACTGAAGCTTTCTTT	CASRAGTGTEAFF
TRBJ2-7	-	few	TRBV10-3	TGTGCCATCAGCGGGAACTCTCCGGGACACAGCTACGAGCAGTACTTC	CAISGNSPGHSYEQYF
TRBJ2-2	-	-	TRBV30	TGTGCCTGGAGGGCACACGGGCAGGACACCGGGGAGCTGTTTTTT	CAWRAHGQDTGELFF
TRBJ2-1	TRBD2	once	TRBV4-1	TGCGCCAGCAGCCAAGATTCACTAGCGGGGGGGGATGAGCAGTTCTTC	CASSQDSLAGGDEQFF
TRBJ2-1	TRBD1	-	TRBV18	TGTGCCAGCTCACCGGGACAGGGTTACAATGAGCAGTTCTTC	CASSPGQGYNEQFF
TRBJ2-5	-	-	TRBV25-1	TGTGCCAGCAGTGAATCGGGGCAAGAGACCCAGTACTTC	CASSESGQETQYF
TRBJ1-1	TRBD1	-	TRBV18	TGTGCCAGCTCACCAGGGACAGGGACAAGGTCTGAAGCTTTCTTT	CASSPGTGTRSEAFF
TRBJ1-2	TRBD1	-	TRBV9	TGTGCCAGCAGCGTGATCGGACAGGGGTTTAATGGCTACACCTTC	CASSVIGQGFNGYTF
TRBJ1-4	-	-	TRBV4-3	TGCGCCAGCAGCCAAGATGAAGGCAGGGGAGGGCGAAAACTGTTTTTT	CASSQDEGRGGRKLFF
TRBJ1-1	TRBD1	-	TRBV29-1	TGCAGCGTTGGTTTAGGACAGGGTCCAGCTTTCTTT	CSVGLGQGPAFF
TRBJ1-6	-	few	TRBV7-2	TGTGCCAGCAGCTCTCGGGACATACTGACTTCACCCCTCCACTTT	CASSSRDILTSPLHF
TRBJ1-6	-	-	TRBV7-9	TGTGCCAGCAGCATACACAGGAGCTCCTATAATTCACCCCTCCACTTT	CASSIHRSSYNSPLHF
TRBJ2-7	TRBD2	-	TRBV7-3	TGTGCCAGCAGCTGGGAGCGGGAGGAGTACGAGCAGTACTTC	CASSWEREEYEQYF
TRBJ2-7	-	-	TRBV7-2	TGTGCCAGCAGCGATGACAGATGGGACTACGAGCAGTACTTC	CASSDDRWDYEQYF
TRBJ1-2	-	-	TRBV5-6	TGTGCCAGCAGCTCGGGGGGTGTAGGTGCTAACTATGGCTACACCTTC	CASSSGGVGANYGYTF
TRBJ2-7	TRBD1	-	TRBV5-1	TGCGCCAGCAGCTTGGCCGAACCGACAGGGTGGTACGAGCAGTACTTC	CASSLAEPTGWYEQYF
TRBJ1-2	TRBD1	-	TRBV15	TGTGCCACCAGCGATGTGGACAGGAGCCACTATGGCTACACCTTC	CATSDVDRSHYGYTF
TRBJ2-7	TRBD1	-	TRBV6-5	TGTGCCAGCAGTTACCGGACAGGGAGTAGAGAGCAGTACTTC	CASSYRTGSREQYF
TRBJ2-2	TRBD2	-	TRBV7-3	TGTGCCAGCAGCAAAAATCTTCTAGCGGGAGACACCGGGGAGCTGTTTTTT	CASSKNLLAGDTGELFF
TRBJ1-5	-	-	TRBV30	TGTGCCTGGGCCAAGGGGCAGGGCAATTATGAGCCCCAGCATTTT	CAWAKGQGNYEPQHF
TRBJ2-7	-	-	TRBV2	TGTGCCAGCAGTATGAAGGGGGGGCAGTACTTC	CASSMKGGQYF
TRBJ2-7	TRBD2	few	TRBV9	TGTGCCAGCAGCGTAGCCCCTAGCGGCAACTACGAGCAGTACTTC	CASSVAPSGNYEQYF
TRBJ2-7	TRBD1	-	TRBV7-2	TGTGCCAGCAGCCCAGCAGGGGGCGAGCAGTACTTC	CASSPAGGEQYF
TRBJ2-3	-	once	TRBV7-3	TGTGCCAGCAGCCCGCAGGGACACACAGATACGCAGTATTTT	CASSPQGHTDTQYF
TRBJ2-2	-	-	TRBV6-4	TGTGCCAGCAGTGTCGAATCGAACACCGGGGAGCTGTTTTTT	CASSVESNTGELFF
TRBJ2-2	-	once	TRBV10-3	TGTGCCATCAGTGAGTCGCAAGTAAGCACCGGGGAGCTGTTTTTT	CAISESQVSTGELFF
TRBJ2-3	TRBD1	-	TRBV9	TGTGCCAGCAGCGCCCGGGGACAGGGGAGCCCAGATACGCAGTATTTT	CASSARGQGSPDTQYF